The 28 T cell receptor beta chains given below trace back to one sample, sequenced in a study of cytomegalovirus exposure and HLA in healthy donors. Vbeta (60) and Jbeta (13) primers were used in the PCR. The assay was immunoSEQ multiplex PCR, and TCRdb's table has in-frame clones only and misses some. Its clone listing holds more than 130,000 clones. Sequencing input: PBMCs. These receptors originate from a man in his forties in good health and CMV-seronegative.

J is TRBJ1-6 and V is TRBV11-3; D might be TRBD1 (5 bases). The CDR3 runs to 16 residues. Germline assignment: CDR1 SGHNT and CDR2 YENEEA. The germline V and J ends were trimmed by 2 bases and 4 bases, with 12 bases remaining between them. CDR3 nucleotide sequence: TGTGCCAGCAGCTTACCCCAGACAGATTATAATTCACCCCTCCACTTT. Translating gives CASSLPQTDYNSPLHF.

This chain connects TRBV28 to TRBJ1-2, with D possibly matching TRBD1 (6 bases). The V end was cut by 5 bases, the J end by 2 bases, with 9 bases between. This CDR3 is built from 13 residues. Germline loops: CDR1 MDHEN, CDR2 SYDVKM. CDR3 sequence: CASSNRANYGYTF. The CDR3 DNA sequence: TGTGCCAGCAGTAACAGGGCAAACTATGGCTACACCTTC.

The chain combines TRBV10-1 with TRBJ2-4; 10 bases agree with TRBD2. CDR1 WNHNN and CDR2 SYGVQD come from the germline V gene (reference sequence). Germline trimming cut 5 bases from V and 1 base from J; bases unmatched to any gene: 5. The CDR3 is 16 amino acids. CDR3 in DNA: TGCGCCAGCAGTCCCGGGACTAGCGAGGCCAAAAACATTCAGTACTTC. Translation: CASSPGTSEAKNIQYF.

This chain joins TRBV6-1 and TRBJ2-5; unclear D gene. The DNA matches TRBJ2-7 better at its end, which makes the J call doubtful. The germline CDR1 and CDR2 sequences are MNHNS and SASEGT. This CDR3 is 11 amino acids long. The CDR3 bases are TGTGCCAGCAGGGACGACTACGAGCAGTACTTC. Amino acid sequence: CASRDDYEQYF.

The V gene is TRBV5-5, the J gene TRBJ2-1, with D tentatively TRBD1 (7 bases). Looked up from germline, CDR1 is SGHKS and CDR2 is YYEKEE (reference sequence). This CDR3 spans 15 amino acids. V lost 3 bases, J lost 2 bases, and 12 bases lay in between. CDR3 in amino acids: CASSSQGGPYNEQFF. For the CDR3, the DNA is TGTGCCAGCAGCTCCCAGGGGGGACCCTACAATGAGCAGTTCTTC.

The chain has TRBV28 and TRBJ2-5; tentatively, D is TRBD1 (6 bases). The CDR3 totals 13 residues. V dropped 5 bases and J dropped 0 bases, with 7 bases sitting between them. Germline CDR1 reads MDHEN; CDR2 reads SYDVKM. This CDR3 is CASSGGHQETQYF. The CDR3 region has the DNA TGTGCCAGCAGTGGGGGCCACCAAGAGACCCAGTACTTC.

In nucleotides, the CDR3 is TGCGCCAGCAGCTTGGGTGGGGGGTACAATGAGCAGTTCTTC. The encoded protein is CASSLGGGYNEQFF. The V call is TRBV5-1, the J call TRBJ2-1, with D possibly TRBD2 on 6 matching bases. The CDR3 loop spans 14 amino acids. Germline V gene sequence: CDR1 SGHRS, CDR2 YFSETQ. Trimming took off 0 bases at V and 4 bases at J, with 8 bases between the two ends.

The rearrangement uses TRBV7-2 and TRBJ1-4; D gene ambiguous. The CDR3 loop spans 16 amino acids. Trimming took off 1 base at V and 8 bases at J, with 17 bases between the two ends. The germline V gene has CDR1 SGHTA and CDR2 FQGNSA. In nucleotides, the CDR3 is TGTGCCAGCAGCTTAGGGGCAGCCGTGTTTGGCGAAAAACTGTTTTTT. As protein: CASSLGAAVFGEKLFF.

The V and J genes are TRBV5-4 and TRBJ1-3; TRBD1 aligns across 7 bases. Losses at the gene ends were 0 bases for V and 0 bases for J; bases not matched to a gene: 9. Germline V CDR1 and CDR2: SGHNT, YYREEE (reference sequence). CDR3 length: 18 amino acids. CDR3 in amino acids: CASSLGTGGGDSGNTIYF. CDR3 DNA sequence: TGTGCCAGCAGCTTGGGGACAGGCGGGGGGGACTCTGGAAACACCATATATTTT.

The rearrangement links TRBV6-6 to TRBJ2-7; 7 bases are a match to TRBD1. With V trimmed by 8 bases and J by 3 bases, 16 bases remained unmatched. The CDR3 totals 16 residues. Germline CDR1 and CDR2: MNHNY and SVGAGI (reference sequence). CDR3 in amino acids: CASRLVRDRLNYEQYF. The CDR3 nucleotides are TGTGCCAGCCGTTTAGTACGGGACAGACTTAACTACGAGCAGTACTTC.

The chain has TRBV27 and TRBJ2-7; 11 bases are a match to TRBD1. The CDR3 extends over 17 amino acids. The junction had 13 bases not matched to a gene; V was cut back by 8 bases and J by 1 base. The germline V gene encodes CDR1 MNHEY and CDR2 SMNVEV (reference sequence). The CDR3 region is CASLGTGGKGSSYEQYF. DNA of the CDR3: TGTGCCAGCTTAGGGACAGGGGGAAAAGGGTCGTCCTACGAGCAGTACTTC.

The genes are TRBV6-5 and TRBJ2-7; 7 bases map to TRBD1. Germline V gene sequence: CDR1 MNHEY, CDR2 SVGAGI. CDR3 length equals 13 residues. The V gene end was trimmed by 4 bases and the J gene end by 5 bases; junction bases not matched to a gene: 5. The CDR3 region is CASSLIQGNEQYF. The CDR3 nucleotides are TGTGCCAGCAGTTTAATACAGGGGAACGAGCAGTACTTC.

The chain carries TRBV27 and TRBJ1-2, with D possibly TRBD1 on 5 matching bases. This CDR3 comprises 15 residues. Germline CDR1 reads MNHEY; CDR2 reads SMNVEV (reference sequence). Deletions cut 8 bases from V and 8 bases from J, with 24 bases between. The CDR3 reads CASSKTRTSGSGYTF. CDR3 nucleotides: TGTGCCAGCTCGAAAACCCGGACAAGTGGTAGCGGCTACACCTTC.

This chain links TRBV7-3 with TRBJ2-3; D is perhaps TRBD1 (6 bases). CDR1 and CDR2 (germline): SGHTA, FQGTGA. V was shortened by 5 bases and J by 4 bases, with 16 bases between the two germline ends. The CDR3 is 15 amino acids. CDR3: CASSLSGASPDTQYF. The CDR3 region has the DNA TGTGCCAGCAGCCTCTCAGGGGCTTCCCCAGATACGCAGTATTTT.

The chain couples TRBV10-3 to TRBJ1-2; no reliable D call. In germline, CDR1 is ENHRY, CDR2 SYGVKD. This CDR3 region has 15 residues. Between the trimmed V and J ends, which lost 0 bases and 8 bases, there was a span of 16 bases. The DNA of the CDR3 is TGTGCCATCAGTGAGTCGGCAGGAGGCTTCTGGGGCTACACCTTC. Translating gives CAISESAGGFWGYTF.

This chain connects TRBV7-6 to TRBJ2-3, with 14 nucleotides matching TRBD2. CDR1 is SGHVS and CDR2 is FNYEAQ in the germline V gene. The V segment lost 1 base and the J segment 2 bases; nucleotides outside the gene matches: 5. The CDR3 loop spans 18 amino acids. The CDR3 loop reads CASSLGLAGGLPTDTQYF. The CDR3 DNA is TGTGCCAGCAGCTTAGGACTAGCGGGGGGGTTACCCACAGATACGCAGTATTTT.

The chain links TRBV5-4 to TRBJ1-1, with D maybe TRBD1 (5 bases). Germline CDR1 reads SGHNT; CDR2 reads YYREEE (reference sequence). The CDR3 has 14 amino acids. V lost 4 bases to trimming and J lost 0 bases, with 10 bases between them. CDR3 protein: CASSDRGLNTEAFF. CDR3 in DNA: TGTGCCAGCAGCGATAGGGGTCTGAACACTGAAGCTTTCTTT.

The chain employs TRBV19 and TRBJ2-6, with 7 positions matching TRBD1. Germline V CDR1 and CDR2: LNHDA, SQIVND (reference sequence). After removal of 6 bases from V and 0 bases from J, the junction contained 5 bases not matched to a gene. There are 16 residues in the CDR3. The CDR3 is CASSETGSSGANVLTF. The CDR3 DNA reads TGTGCCAGTAGCGAGACAGGGAGCTCTGGGGCCAACGTCCTGACTTTC.

The chain employs TRBV5-1 and TRBJ2-3; D is unclear. Germline CDR1 is SGHRS and CDR2 is YFSETQ. The V and J ends lost 2 bases and 2 bases respectively, with 12 bases between them. There are 15 residues in the CDR3. The CDR3 DNA follows: TGCGCCAGCAGCTTTCGAAGAGGCCACACAGATACGCAGTATTTT. This sequence encodes CASSFRRGHTDTQYF.

The V gene is TRBV11-2, the J gene TRBJ1-3; no firm D call. Germline V gives CDR1 SGHAT, CDR2 FQNNGV. Trimming left V 7 bases short and J 1 base short, with 8 bases between. This CDR3 comprises 13 residues. The CDR3 DNA sequence: TGTGCCAGCAACTCGAAGTCTGGAAACACCATATATTTT. Translating it yields CASNSKSGNTIYF.

J is TRBJ1-1 and V is TRBV6-1; maybe TRBD1 (6 bases). CDR1 and CDR2 from the germline V gene are MNHNS and SASEGT. V shed 7 bases and J shed 1 base, with 13 bases lying between them. CDR3 size: 14 residues. The CDR3 loop is CASTQQGPNTEAFF. The CDR3 DNA reads TGTGCCAGCACACAACAGGGCCCGAACACTGAAGCTTTCTTT.

The genes are TRBV25-1 and TRBJ2-7, with D possibly being TRBD1 (5 bases). Germline V gene lookup returns CDR1 MGHDK and CDR2 SYGVNS. V shed 0 bases and J shed 3 bases, with 6 bases lying between them. The CDR3 runs 13 residues. The CDR3 DNA is TGTGCCAGCAGTGAATATAGGGGCTACGAGCAGTACTTC. Its protein is CASSEYRGYEQYF.

The V call is TRBV6-1, the J call TRBJ1-2, with 9 bases matching TRBD1. V lost 4 bases and J lost 6; bases outside the gene matches: 6. CDR3 size: 14 residues. Germline CDR1 reads MNHNS; CDR2 reads SASEGT. The CDR3 sequence is CASSGRDRVNGYTF. In DNA form, the CDR3 reads TGTGCCAGCAGTGGCCGGGACAGGGTAAATGGCTACACCTTC.

This chain connects TRBV4-3 to TRBJ1-5; 9 bases align to TRBD1. The CDR3 has 15 amino acids. The V gene's germline CDR1 is LGHNA and CDR2 YSLEER. The V gene end was trimmed by 3 bases and the J gene end by 5 bases; junction bases not matched to a gene: 5. The CDR3 coding sequence is TGCGCCAGCAGCCAGGATTACAGGGGGCATCAGCCCCAGCATTTT. It encodes CASSQDYRGHQPQHF.

This chain connects TRBV7-2 to TRBJ2-7; 8 bases map to TRBD1. From germline, CDR1 is SGHTA and CDR2 FQGNSA. V shed 3 bases, J shed 8 bases, and the junction held 3 bases outside the gene matches. The CDR3 has 12 residues. The CDR3 reads CASSFRQGQQYF. CDR3 bases: TGTGCCAGCAGCTTTCGACAGGGGCAGCAGTACTTC.

The rearrangement links TRBV4-1 to TRBJ2-7; the match to TRBD1 covers 10 bases. V lost 1 base and J lost 3; bases outside the gene matches: 3. The CDR3 is 15 residues long. Germline lookup yields CDR1 MGHRA and CDR2 YSYEKL. The CDR3 spells CASSQAGTGDYEQYF. In nucleotides, the CDR3 is TGCGCCAGCAGCCAAGCCGGGACAGGGGACTACGAGCAGTACTTC.

The chain has TRBV27 and TRBJ2-7; D is possibly TRBD2 (6 bases). The ends were cut back, 6 bases at V and 6 bases at J, with 15 bases in the middle. The germline V gene has CDR1 MNHEY and CDR2 SMNVEV (reference sequence). CDR3 length: 13 amino acids. The CDR3 nucleotides are TGTGCCAGCAGCGGGACGGCGGGGAGCGAGCAGTACTTC. It codes for CASSGTAGSEQYF.

The chain employs TRBV27 and TRBJ2-3; unclear D gene. This CDR3 region has 12 residues. With 3 bases removed from V and 4 bases from J, the gap between germline ends came to 5 bases. CDR1 MNHEY and CDR2 SMNVEV come from the germline V gene (reference sequence). The CDR3 DNA reads as TGTGCCAGCAGTTTTAGTGCAGATACGCAGTATTTT. As protein: CASSFSADTQYF.